The 28 T cell receptor beta chains below all came from one sample that was sequenced in a study of T cells after yellow fever vaccination. From the 5' RACE reads, TCRdb called clonotypes with MiXCR, one entry per CDR3 protein. The sample holds about 260,000 distinct CDR3 sequences; approximately 13% are singletons and the top ten take less than 0.55%. The material sequenced was CD4+ T cells sorted from PBMCs, taken 45 days after the yellow fever booster vaccination. These receptors were taken from a man aged 30 to 39 who received the YFV17D yellow fever vaccine.

This clonotype showed up just a few times. The chain couples TRBV5-1 to TRBJ2-3; possible D gene TRBD1, 6 bases. CDR3 length equals 15 residues. The V and J ends lost 0 bases and 4 bases respectively, with 12 bases between them. Germline V lookup: CDR1 SGHRS, CDR2 YFSETQ. Written as DNA, the CDR3 is TGCGCCAGCAGCTTGGAACAGGGACCGCCAGATACGCAGTATTTT. It is translated as CASSLEQGPPDTQYF.

This clonotype was detected only a few times. This chain uses TRBV18 with TRBJ1-2; 8 nucleotides agree with TRBD1. Germline trimming cut 3 bases from V and 4 bases from J; bases unmatched to any gene: 10. From germline, CDR1 is KGHSH and CDR2 LQKENI. This CDR3 is 16 amino acids long. The CDR3 sequence: CASSPGPGQESYGYTF. The CDR3 DNA reads TGTGCCAGCTCACCGGGGCCGGGACAGGAGTCCTATGGCTACACCTTC.

This sequence joins TRBV12-3 or TRBV12-4 and TRBJ2-1; 7 nucleotides align to TRBD1. With 6 bases clipped from V and 0 bases from J, the junction kept 5 bases outside the gene matches. This CDR3 is 15 amino acids long. The DNA of the CDR3 is TGTGCCAGCAGAGAAGACAGGGCCTCCTACAATGAGCAGTTCTTC. Translated: CASREDRASYNEQFF.

This sequence joins TRBV18 and TRBJ2-3, with 7 nucleotides matching TRBD2. The V and J ends lost 4 bases and 5 bases, in that order; junction bases with no gene match: 12. Germline lookup yields CDR1 KGHSH and CDR2 LQKENI. This CDR3 region has 16 residues. CDR3 region: CASSLSSAGAGDTQYF. CDR3 bases: TGTGCCAGCTCACTCTCTTCCGCGGGAGCCGGAGATACGCAGTATTTT.

This clonotype was seen a few times. The chain combines TRBV6-1 with TRBJ2-3; D possibly corresponds to TRBD2 (5 bases). The germline V and J ends were trimmed by 7 bases and 7 bases, with 18 bases remaining between them. Germline CDR1 MNHNS, CDR2 SASEGT. The CDR3 totals 14 residues. CDR3 loop: CASNGGQLANTQYF. The CDR3 DNA reads as TGTGCCAGCAACGGCGGGCAGCTCGCTAATACGCAGTATTTT.

The genes are TRBV28 and TRBJ2-5, with a possible D match to TRBD2 (6 bases). Looked up from germline, CDR1 is MDHEN and CDR2 is SYDVKM. V lost 4 bases and J lost 5, with 17 bases in between. This CDR3 has 15 residues. As DNA, the CDR3 is TGTGCCAGCAGTTCTAGCGCTCCCGGGCGGGAGACCCAGTACTTC. This codes for CASSSSAPGRETQYF.

The chain couples TRBV19 to TRBJ1-4; D is undetermined. With 6 bases removed from V and 10 bases from J, the gap between germline ends came to 18 bases. Per the germline V gene, CDR1 is LNHDA and CDR2 is SQIVND (reference sequence). The CDR3 consists of 14 residues. The CDR3 spells CASSGRGSVRKLFF. Written as DNA, the CDR3 is TGTGCCAGTAGCGGCCGGGGTAGCGTCCGAAAACTGTTTTTT.

This clonotype was observed a handful of times. This chain links TRBV29-1 with TRBJ2-3; D uncertain. Germline V gene data show CDR1 as SQVTM and CDR2 as ANQGSEA. V was cut by 1 base and J by 2 bases, with 13 bases left in between. This CDR3 is built from 15 residues. Here the CDR3 reads CSVEVSGLATDTQYF. CDR3 nucleotide sequence: TGCAGCGTTGAAGTATCGGGCTTAGCCACAGATACGCAGTATTTT.

The rearrangement links TRBV5-1 to TRBJ2-1; D gene ambiguous. CDR3 size: 13 residues. Per germline, CDR1 SGHRS and CDR2 YFSETQ. The germline V and J ends were trimmed by 0 bases and 6 bases, with 7 bases remaining between them. The CDR3 here is CASSLEGLNEQFF. CDR3 in DNA: TGCGCCAGCAGCTTGGAGGGTCTCAATGAGCAGTTCTTC.

This clonotype was seen a few times. The V and J genes are TRBV7-2 and TRBJ1-5; D gene ambiguous. Trimming left V 1 base short and J 3 bases short, with 10 bases between. The CDR3 consists of 15 residues. Looked up from germline, CDR1 is SGHTA and CDR2 is FQGNSA. The chain's CDR3 is CASSLVGEPNQPQHF. The CDR3 DNA reads TGTGCCAGCAGCTTAGTTGGGGAACCCAATCAGCCCCAGCATTTT.

The genes are TRBV6-5 and TRBJ2-2; 10 nucleotides line up with TRBD1. Germline V gene data show CDR1 as MNHEY and CDR2 as SVGAGI. CDR3 length: 14 amino acids. With 2 bases clipped from V and 8 bases from J, the junction kept 2 bases outside the gene matches. CDR3 nucleotide sequence: TGTGCCAGCAGTTACGGGACAGGGGCAGGGGAGCTGTTTTTT. Protein product: CASSYGTGAGELFF.

This clonotype was observed a handful of times. This sequence joins TRBV20-1 and TRBJ1-3, with D possibly being TRBD1 (6 bases). The germline CDR1 and CDR2 sequences are DFQATT and SNEGSKA (reference sequence). The CDR3 loop spans 12 amino acids. Trimming pared 5 bases from V and 2 bases from J, leaving 7 bases between. CDR3 coding DNA: TGCAGTGCTTACAGGGCTGGAAACACCATATATTTT. Translated, it gives CSAYRAGNTIYF.

The V and J genes are TRBV10-3 and TRBJ2-1; D tentatively reads TRBD1 or TRBD2 (5 bases each). Germline CDR1 and CDR2: ENHRY and SYGVKD. V was cut by 4 bases and J by 6 bases, with 10 bases left in between. This CDR3 has 13 amino acids. CDR3 sequence: CAISVPGPNEQFF. The DNA of the CDR3 is TGTGCCATCAGTGTTCCGGGACCCAATGAGCAGTTCTTC.

The genes are TRBV9 and TRBJ1-3; D unclear. The CDR3 covers 14 residues. CDR1 SGDLS and CDR2 YYNGEE come from the germline V gene. The ends were cut back, 0 bases at V and 4 bases at J, with 8 bases in the middle. CDR3 DNA sequence: TGTGCCAGCAGCGTAGATAGAGCCGGAAACACCATATATTTT. Its translation: CASSVDRAGNTIYF.

This chain links TRBV5-1 with TRBJ2-5; 8 bases map to TRBD1. Germline values: CDR1 SGHRS, CDR2 YFSETQ. The CDR3 contains 16 residues. Trimming took 4 bases from V and 4 from J; bases not matched to a gene: 12. DNA for the CDR3: TGCGCCAGCAGCCCATCAGGGGGCTCTACGGGAGAGACCCAGTACTTC. Translated: CASSPSGGSTGETQYF.

The genes are TRBV9 and TRBJ2-7; perhaps TRBD1 as D (8 bases). CDR1 SGDLS and CDR2 YYNGEE come from the germline V gene. Trimming removed 0 bases from V and 3 bases from J, with 16 bases in between. The CDR3 runs to 16 residues. The CDR3 DNA sequence: TGTGCCAGCAGCGTAGGGGGGGGACAGGTCGGCTACGAGCAGTACTTC. Amino acid sequence: CASSVGGGQVGYEQYF.

This clonotype has at least ten counts. The chain has TRBV29-1 and TRBJ1-1; tentative D call: TRBD1 (6 bases). V was clipped by 6 bases and J by 1 base, with 6 bases between them. The CDR3 runs to 11 residues. The germline gives CDR1 SQVTM, CDR2 ANQGSEA. The DNA for the CDR3 is TGCAGCGTGGACAGGAACACTGAAGCTTTCTTT. This encodes CSVDRNTEAFF.

This clonotype showed up just a few times. The chain employs TRBV6-6 and TRBJ2-1; D may be TRBD2 (5 bases). V was trimmed by 8 bases and J by 2 bases, leaving 7 bases between them. Germline V gives CDR1 MNHNY, CDR2 SVGAGI (reference sequence). This CDR3 has 12 amino acids. This CDR3 reads CASRGAYNEQFF. CDR3 nucleotide sequence: TGTGCCAGCCGGGGAGCCTACAATGAGCAGTTCTTC.

This clonotype was observed at least ten times. This rearrangement joins TRBV29-1 to TRBJ2-3; no definite D call. Germline V gene lookup returns CDR1 SQVTM and CDR2 ANQGSEA. There are 12 residues in the CDR3. The V end lost 6 bases, the J end lost 0 bases, and 7 bases lay between the germline ends. This CDR3 reads CSVADSTDTQYF. The CDR3 DNA reads TGCAGCGTCGCCGACAGCACAGATACGCAGTATTTT.

The chain carries TRBV3-1 and TRBJ2-1; D is unresolved. Germline CDR1 and CDR2: LGHDT and YNNKEL (reference sequence). CDR3 length: 15 amino acids. Trimming took 5 bases from V and 0 from J, leaving 11 bases between them. This CDR3 is CASSADRSSYNEQFF. As DNA, the CDR3 is TGTGCCAGCAGCGCAGACCGCAGCTCCTACAATGAGCAGTTCTTC.

The chain employs TRBV20-1 and TRBJ2-7, with TRBD2 matching over 11 bases. The CDR3 is 13 amino acids. Germline V CDR1 and CDR2: DFQATT, SNEGSKA (reference sequence). The CDR3 spells CRAGTSGTYEQYF. The CDR3 DNA reads as TGCAGAGCAGGGACTAGCGGTACCTACGAGCAGTACTTC.

This clonotype was detected only a few times. The chain combines TRBV3-1 with TRBJ2-7; D gene uncertain. In germline, CDR1 is LGHDT, CDR2 YNNKEL (reference sequence). V was pared by 7 bases and J by 3 bases, with 7 bases between. The CDR3 has 11 residues. CDR3 sequence: CASKMGYEQYF. The CDR3 bases are TGTGCCAGCAAGATGGGCTACGAGCAGTACTTC.

The chain combines TRBV20-1 with TRBJ2-1; 10 nucleotides align to TRBD1. Losses at the gene ends were 6 bases for V and 8 bases for J; bases not matched to a gene: 4. CDR3 length: 12 amino acids. Germline CDR1 and CDR2: DFQATT and SNEGSKA (reference sequence). DNA of the CDR3: TGCAGTGCCAAGGACAGGGGGGATGAGCAGTTCTTC. Its translation: CSAKDRGDEQFF.

The V gene is TRBV5-1, the J gene TRBJ2-7, with TRBD2 matching 7 bases. The germline CDR1 and CDR2 sequences are SGHRS and YFSETQ. This CDR3 is 14 amino acids long. The J segment lost 3 bases and the V segment lost 3 bases, leaving 6 bases of the junction unmatched. The CDR3 here is CASSSASGIYEQYF. CDR3 nucleotides: TGCGCCAGCAGCTCGGCCAGCGGGATCTACGAGCAGTACTTC.

The chain is built from TRBV7-9 and TRBJ1-5; D unclear. This CDR3 has 14 amino acids. V was shortened by 1 base and J by 5 bases, with 9 bases between the two germline ends. Per the germline V gene, CDR1 is SEHNR and CDR2 is FQNEAQ (reference sequence). CDR3 residues: CASSLDSVDQPQHF. DNA for the CDR3: TGTGCCAGCAGCTTAGACAGTGTGGATCAGCCCCAGCATTTT.

This chain uses TRBV27 with TRBJ1-5, with D perhaps matching TRBD1 (6 bases). The V gene's germline CDR1 is MNHEY and CDR2 SMNVEV (reference sequence). There are 13 residues in the CDR3. The ends were cut back, 10 bases at V and 7 bases at J, with 17 bases in the middle. Here the CDR3 DNA reads TGTGCCACCCGACCCGCAGGGGTCCAGCCCCAGCATTTT. This sequence encodes CATRPAGVQPQHF.

Only a few counts were recorded for this clonotype. The genes are TRBV12-3 or TRBV12-4 and TRBJ2-5, with D unresolved. V lost 7 bases and J lost 2, with 8 bases in between. The CDR3 has 12 residues. CDR3 residues: CASTTSQETQYF. CDR3 coding DNA: TGTGCCAGCACCACTTCACAAGAGACCCAGTACTTC.

This clonotype turned up a few times. V usage is TRBV20-1 and J usage is TRBJ2-3; D remains ambiguous. CDR1 and CDR2 (germline): DFQATT, SNEGSKA (reference sequence). Trimming cost V 4 bases and J 1 base, with 18 bases left between them. This CDR3 contains 16 residues. CDR3 loop: CSANIQTAARTDTQYF. The CDR3 DNA reads as TGCAGTGCTAACATACAGACGGCCGCCCGCACAGATACGCAGTATTTT.